Below, 14 T cell receptor beta chains from the same sample are listed, as sequenced in a study of blood T cell repertoires in COVID-19. TCRdb's table, derived via immunoSEQ multiplex PCR, lists solely in-frame clones and lacks some. The data contain 150,000 to 200,000 clones, over 80% of them singletons. The sample consisted of PBMCs or T cells enriched from blood (not recorded which). These receptors originate from a woman aged 60-70 years who had recovered from COVID-19.

This clone was observed a handful of times. This chain connects TRBV7-6 to TRBJ2-2; 12 bases agree with TRBD2. V lost 5 bases, J lost 6 bases, and 4 bases stayed unmatched. This CDR3 is built from 15 residues. Germline V gives CDR1 SGHVS, CDR2 FNYEAQ. DNA for the CDR3: TGTGCCAGCAGCGAGACTAGCGGGAGTGCCGGGGAGCTGTTTTTT. Translation gives CASSETSGSAGELFF.

The rearrangement uses TRBV19 and TRBJ2-1; 7 positions agree with TRBD2. Trimming took 5 bases from V and 4 from J; bases not matched to a gene: 5. The CDR3 contains 14 residues. CDR1 is LNHDA and CDR2 is SQIVND in the germline V gene (reference sequence). The CDR3 coding sequence is TGTGCCAGTAGTTCCAGGACTAGTTACAATGAGCAGTTCTTC. This gives the protein CASSSRTSYNEQFF. Based on the CDR3 plus reference TRBV19 and TRBJ2-1, the full variable domain is DGGITQSPKYLFRKEGQNVTLSCEQNLNHDAMYWYRQDPGQGLRLIYYSQIVNDFQKGDIAEGYSVSREKKESFPLTVTSAQKNPTAFYLCASSSRTSYNEQFFGPGTRLTVL.

The V gene is TRBV19, the J gene TRBJ2-5; D unclear. Per germline, CDR1 LNHDA and CDR2 SQIVND (reference sequence). The CDR3 length is 13 residues. V was pared by 6 bases and J by 2 bases, with 10 bases between. For the CDR3, the DNA is TGTGCCAGTAGGGGCACCCCTCAAGAGACCCAGTACTTC. It codes for CASRGTPQETQYF.

V gene TRBV11-2 combines with J gene TRBJ1-2, with D possibly matching TRBD1 (6 bases). This CDR3 contains 19 residues. Trimming took off 3 bases at V and 3 bases at J, with 26 bases between the two ends. Germline CDR1 is SGHAT and CDR2 is FQNNGV. In DNA form, the CDR3 reads TGTGCCAGCAGCTTCTCCCTGATTGGGGACACGAGAGTCGACTATGGCTACACCTTC. Translating gives CASSFSLIGDTRVDYGYTF. Full variable domain (remainder filled in from reference TRBV11-2 and TRBJ1-2): EAGVAQSPRYKIIEKRQSVAFWCNPISGHATLYWYQQILGQGPKLLIQFQNNGVVDDSQLPKDRFSAERLKGVDSTLKIQPAKLEDSAVYLCASSFSLIGDTRVDYGYTFGSGTRLTVV.

CDR3 coding DNA: TGTGCCAGCAGCTTAGATCCACTTACCTACGAGCAGTACTTC. This sequence encodes CASSLDPLTYEQYF. The genes are TRBV7-2 and TRBJ2-7; no firm D call. Germline values: CDR1 SGHTA, CDR2 FQGNSA. V gave up 1 base and J gave up 2 bases, with 9 bases separating them. This CDR3 is 14 amino acids long.

This chain's CDR3 is CASSTARRENTEAFF. CDR3 nucleotide sequence: TGTGCCAGCTCAACTGCCCGACGGGAGAACACTGAAGCTTTCTTT. The chain joins TRBV18 to TRBJ1-1; D gene unclear. Trimming took off 5 bases at V and 1 base at J, with 14 bases between the two ends. This CDR3 is built from 15 residues. Germline V gives CDR1 KGHSH, CDR2 LQKENI.

The chain combines TRBV18 with TRBJ2-7; D uncertain. V lost 4 bases, J lost 1 base, and 5 bases lay in between. The CDR3 has 12 amino acids. The germline V gene encodes CDR1 KGHSH and CDR2 LQKENI. This CDR3 is CASSHGSYEQYF. The CDR3 coding sequence is TGTGCCAGCTCACACGGGTCCTACGAGCAGTACTTC. The full variable domain, in which reference TRBV18 and TRBJ2-7 provide the parts outside the CDR3, is NAGVMQNPRHLVRRRGQEARLRCSPMKGHSHVYWYRQLPEEGLKFMVYLQKENIIDESGMPKERFSAEFPKEGPSILRIQQVVRGDSAAYFCASSHGSYEQYFGPGTRLTVT.

This chain joins TRBV10-1 and TRBJ1-1; 8 nucleotides align to TRBD1. V lost 4 bases, J lost 6 bases, and 4 bases stayed unmatched. This CDR3 comprises 13 residues. Germline lookup yields CDR1 WNHNN and CDR2 SYGVQD (reference sequence). The CDR3 loop reads CASSVRTGSEAFF. CDR3 nucleotide sequence: TGCGCCAGCAGTGTCCGGACAGGGTCTGAAGCTTTCTTT.

This sequence joins TRBV5-6 and TRBJ1-1, with a weak D call TRBD1 (6 bases). The germline CDR1 and CDR2 sequences are SGHDT and YYEEEE. V lost 6 bases, J lost 0 bases, and 15 bases lay in between. There are 15 residues in the CDR3. CDR3 coding DNA: TGTGCCAGCACCAGGGGAGCCCAGGTGAACACTGAAGCTTTCTTT. Protein: CASTRGAQVNTEAFF.

CDR3 sequence: CASSGGGTEAFF. CDR3 DNA sequence: TGTGCCAGCAGCGGGGGGGGCACTGAAGCTTTCTTT. The J gene is TRBJ1-1, the V gene TRBV21-1. TRBV21-1 is a documented pseudogene. The CDR3 contains 12 residues.

The chain recombines TRBV20-1 with TRBJ2-1; maybe TRBD2 (5 bases). CDR3 length: 15 residues. V lost 3 bases and J lost 5, with 17 bases in between. Germline V lookup: CDR1 DFQATT, CDR2 SNEGSKA (reference sequence). CDR3 sequence (DNA): TGCAGTGCTAGTTCCGGTGCTAGCCTAGACAATGAGCAGTTCTTC. Its translation is CSASSGASLDNEQFF.

The rearrangement links TRBV24-1 to TRBJ1-2, with no clear D. CDR1 KGHDR and CDR2 SFDVKD come from the germline V gene. The V and J ends lost 3 bases and 2 bases respectively, with 9 bases between them. The CDR3 sequence is 14 residues long. The CDR3 protein is CATSDRTGNYGYTF. The CDR3 bases are TGTGCCACCAGTGATCGGACGGGGAACTATGGCTACACCTTC.

J is TRBJ1-2 and V is TRBV3-1 (or the pseudogene TRBV3-2); 9 nucleotides line up with TRBD1. This CDR3 has 14 residues. After removal of 4 bases from V and 5 bases from J, the junction contained 5 bases not matched to a gene. CDR1 is LGHDT, CDR2 YNNKEL, per germline (reference sequence). CDR3 coding DNA: TGTGCCAGCAGCCCGGACAGGGGAGGTTATGGCTACACCTTC. Translating it yields CASSPDRGGYGYTF.

This clone has only one observation. The chain recombines TRBV4-2 with TRBJ2-6, with D maybe TRBD2 (6 bases). This CDR3 is built from 19 residues. V was clipped by 0 bases and J by 0 bases, with 15 bases between them. Per germline, CDR1 LGHNA and CDR2 YNFKEQ. CDR3 sequence reads: CASSQDLGGGISGANVLTF. The CDR3 DNA reads TGTGCCAGCAGCCAAGATTTAGGCGGAGGGATCTCTGGGGCCAACGTCCTGACTTTC.